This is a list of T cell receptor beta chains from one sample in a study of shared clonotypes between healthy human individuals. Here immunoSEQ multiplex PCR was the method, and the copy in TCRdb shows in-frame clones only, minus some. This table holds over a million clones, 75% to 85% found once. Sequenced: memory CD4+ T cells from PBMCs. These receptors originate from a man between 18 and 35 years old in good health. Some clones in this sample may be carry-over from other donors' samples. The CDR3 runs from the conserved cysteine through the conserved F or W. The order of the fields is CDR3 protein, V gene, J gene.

CDR3 protein: CASSVVGRATGELFF; V gene: TRBV9; J gene: TRBJ2-2
CDR3 protein: CASSPRLAAYNEQFF; V gene: TRBV5-4; J gene: TRBJ2-1
CDR3 protein: CASRYRTNTEAFF; V gene: TRBV2; J gene: TRBJ1-1
CDR3 protein: CASSRPSSYNEQFF; V gene: TRBV11-2; J gene: TRBJ2-1
CDR3 protein: CASSTRGPGSNGELFF; V gene: TRBV6-6; J gene: TRBJ2-2
CDR3 protein: CASTRVAGRFDTQYF; V gene: TRBV19; J gene: TRBJ2-3
CDR3 protein: CASSGMRTGTYSYNEQFF; V gene: TRBV27; J gene: TRBJ2-1
CDR3 protein: CASSPTGTSSGNTIYF; V gene: TRBV28; J gene: TRBJ1-3
CDR3 protein: CASSQGGYTDTQYF; V gene: TRBV7-7; J gene: TRBJ2-3
CDR3 protein: CASGASSYNEQFF; V gene: TRBV28; J gene: TRBJ2-1
CDR3 protein: CASLGGVNTEAFF; V gene: TRBV18; J gene: TRBJ1-1
CDR3 protein: CASSQASLGETQYF; V gene: TRBV4-1; J gene: TRBJ2-5
CDR3 protein: CASSPGGDEQYF; V gene: TRBV5-6; J gene: TRBJ2-7
CDR3 protein: CASSLWEMAYNEQFF; V gene: TRBV5-1; J gene: TRBJ2-1
CDR3 protein: CASRRIAVETQYF; V gene: TRBV6-5; J gene: TRBJ2-5
CDR3 protein: CATSRDRSRSGYEQYF; V gene: TRBV15; J gene: TRBJ2-7
CDR3 protein: CASSADRSYNEQFF; V gene: TRBV7-2; J gene: TRBJ2-1
CDR3 protein: CASSASPQPQHF; V gene: TRBV19; J gene: TRBJ1-5
CDR3 protein: CASSLGAPAGSGGTDTQYF; V gene: TRBV5-6; J gene: TRBJ2-3
CDR3 protein: CASSLGDTDTQYF; V gene: TRBV7-3; J gene: TRBJ2-3
CDR3 protein: CATSREVVAGETQYF; V gene: TRBV15; J gene: TRBJ2-5
CDR3 protein: CATRQVGNQPQHF; V gene: TRBV19; J gene: TRBJ1-5
CDR3 protein: CASSRLPMEDGNTIYF; V gene: TRBV14; J gene: TRBJ1-3
CDR3 protein: CASGLAGTGGGRETQYF; V gene: TRBV12-5; J gene: TRBJ2-5
CDR3 protein: CASSRASGSVSNEQFF; V gene: TRBV27; J gene: TRBJ2-1
CDR3 protein: CASSFPGGSVGYGYTF; V gene: TRBV11-3; J gene: TRBJ1-2
CDR3 protein: CASSVERIGGSKQFF; V gene: TRBV9; J gene: TRBJ2-1
CDR3 protein: CASSFWRNTEAFF; V gene: TRBV5-4; J gene: TRBJ1-1
CDR3 protein: CASSQDTQTDIQYF; V gene: TRBV4-3; J gene: TRBJ2-4
CDR3 protein: CASSSGHGEDTQYF; V gene: TRBV7-9; J gene: TRBJ2-3
CDR3 protein: CASSSRAATSGNTIYF; V gene: TRBV27; J gene: TRBJ1-3
CDR3 protein: CASSPEQINQPQHF; V gene: TRBV18; J gene: TRBJ1-5
CDR3 protein: CASSETVSNQPQHF; V gene: TRBV2; J gene: TRBJ1-5
CDR3 protein: CASRRQGNYGYTF; V gene: TRBV6-5; J gene: TRBJ1-2
CDR3 protein: CASSPLFRDRSHLGGYTF; V gene: TRBV18; J gene: TRBJ1-2
CDR3 protein: CASKSEGQRYFF; V gene: TRBV2; J gene: TRBJ2-1
CDR3 protein: CASSEYVEGERGETQYF; V gene: TRBV25-1; J gene: TRBJ2-5
CDR3 protein: CASSLRSGGNEQFF; V gene: TRBV7-2; J gene: TRBJ2-1
CDR3 protein: CASSHTSGGNTGELFF; V gene: TRBV7-9; J gene: TRBJ2-2
CDR3 protein: CASRLDPYNEQFF; V gene: TRBV6-6; J gene: TRBJ2-1
CDR3 protein: CASSHSGTEYEKLFF; V gene: TRBV6-5; J gene: TRBJ1-4
CDR3 protein: CASRPSGSTYEQYF; V gene: TRBV7-9; J gene: TRBJ2-7
CDR3 protein: CASSRGGEQYF; V gene: TRBV5-4; J gene: TRBJ2-7